A single T cell receptor (beta chain) is shown here with its context. This clonotype was seen at least ten times. Its antigen remains unidentified. No base quality information exists; no much larger clone differs at one position. Amplification of TCR beta CDR3 regions was carried out from RNA transcripts. For the first round of RT-PCR on the TCR CDR3, the HTBI primer set was used together with the Qiagen OneStep RT-PCR kit. A second multiplex PCR round built the libraries, followed by size selection and purification. Paired-end sequencing of the libraries was performed with 100 bp reads on an Illumina HiSeq2000. Processing in the source paper ran as follows. SOAPnuke was used to process the raw data, with reads discarded if the reads contained adapters or uncalled bases, had a mean Phred below 15, or lacked an exact constant-primer or identifier match. High-quality paired reads were merged with COPE v1.2.5, and unique nucleotide sequences were defined as clonotypes. Clonotypes were aligned to IMGT TRBV, TRBD and TRBJ reference segments using MiTCR v1.1. Analysis was restricted to V-J combinations with a frequency above 0.0001, which covered about 99% of repertoires. A TCS score was defined as the ratio between F50 (clonal expansion) and ExV (chaos), using BLOSUM62-based TCRdist between CDR3 peptides within each V-J. Welch's t-statistics and random forest reduced around 510 V-J features to 13, which were used in a naive Bayes classifier (R e1071). TCRdb itself trimmed the public reads at Q25 with fastp, ran MiXCR and retained productive beta chains. Rows are combined by CDR3 protein, so each entry shows the most common genes and DNA. TCRdb, rather than the study authors, made the V and J calls. In all, the sample holds about 250,000 distinct CDR3 sequences, and roughly a quarter of those were seen once. The ten top clones hold under 40% of the sample.

This specimen belongs to a study of T cells in Graves' hyperthyroidism and ophthalmopathy (dated by TCRdb to between 2018 and 2021). At the level of the whole study: Peripheral blood was sampled at the time of initial diagnosis, prior to any treatment. TCR V-J signatures able to tell the groups apart were searched for in a discovery cohort of approximately 95 patients, of whom 43 had Graves' ophthalmopathy and around 57 had stable Graves' hyperthyroidism. Prospective prediction of ophthalmopathy was tested in an independent validation cohort consisting of 18 to 20 hyperthyroidism patients and around 17 patients who later progressed to ophthalmopathy. The 75 to 100 discovery patients were randomly divided into training and test sets at a 7:3 ratio. In addition, the study compared T-cell repertoires in thyroid tissue and in blood from roughly 6 Graves' hyperthyroidism patients. After sampling, hyperthyroidism patients received methimazole starting at 30 mg daily, and ophthalmopathy patients received high-dose intravenous methylprednisolone. TCR Vbeta CDR3 sequencing of 135 peripheral blood samples (over 40 ophthalmopathy, approximately 80 hyperthyroidism and roughly 17 progressor patients) is reported in the paper.

The CDR3 sequence holds 14 residues, the cysteine and phenylalanine included. The DNA shown is the 42-base CDR3, in frame from base 1. V is shortened by 4 bases, J by 0 bases, and the region joining them spans 12 bases. According to the germline V gene (reference sequence), CDR1 reads GTSNPN and CDR2 reads SVGIG. Study-wide conclusions, independent of this receptor: Blood samples also contained most of the expanded thyroid clonotypes (frequency above 0.001), which suggests that blood repertoires may reflect thyroid immune responses. No statistical method was used to fix the sample size in advance, and group allocation was not hidden from the investigators. In validation, the model predicted progression to ophthalmopathy a median of around six months before onset, with about 64% sensitivity and 72.22% specificity. Ophthalmopathy was separated from stable hyperthyroidism by a 13 V-J signature model, with 85% to 90% sensitivity and about 81% specificity obtained in cross-validation and 80%/75% obtained in testing.

In the ophthalmopathy patients, disease was moderately to severely active, with a Clinical Activity Score of 3 or more, a NOSPECS grade of 4 or more, and a duration of less than 3 months. Any patient with an uncontrolled infection, another autoimmune disease, pregnancy or lactation was excluded. Diagnoses relied on clinical symptoms, serum thyroxine and TRAb, thyroid ultrasound and orbital computed tomography. PBMCs were separated from roughly 10 ml of fresh peripheral blood using Ficoll-Paque density gradient centrifugation. Total RNA was extracted with Trizol reagent, and quality was checked on an Agilent 2100 Bioanalyzer.

The sequence was obtained from a woman in her 40s with Graves' ophthalmopathy. The rearranged chain carries TRBV30 and TRBJ1-2; the D gene is perhaps TRBD1, on 6 matching bases. The specimen sequenced was blood. The CDR3 protein sequence reads: CAWTGDETNYGYTF. The nucleotide sequence reads TGTGCCTGGACAGGGGACGAGACTAACTATGGCTACACCTTC.